Below, one TCR beta chain is given with its context. Method: immunoSEQ multiplex PCR; TCRdb's copy keeps in-frame clones and lacks some. The sample has 55,000 to 70,000 clones, about 86% seen once. This sample was included in a study of OX40 agonist ivuxolimab in advanced cancers. V was trimmed by 8 bases and J by 2 bases, leaving 13 bases between them. Germline V gene data show CDR1 as MNHNS and CDR2 as SASEGT. The CDR3 totals 14 residues. The V gene is TRBV6-1, the J gene TRBJ1-5; no firm D call. The receptor was derived from an adult with an advanced solid tumor such as melanoma, head and neck, liver or kidney cancer. This material consisted of CD4+ or CD8+ T cells sorted from blood, taken in a trial of the OX40 agonist ivuxolimab. CDR3 coding DNA: TGTGCCAGCTTGGACGGGAACGGCAATCAGCCCCAGCATTTT. Amino acids: CASLDGNGNQPQHF.